Listed below are T cell receptor beta chains from one sample, sequenced in a study of cytomegalovirus exposure and HLA in healthy donors. Some clones are missing from TCRdb's copy, which holds only in-frame ones; the method was immunoSEQ multiplex PCR. Of 110,000 to 150,000 clones in the sample, about 70% were seen once. Material: PBMCs. The receptors were sampled from a man aged 60 to 69 in good health and CMV-seronegative. Both conserved end residues are part of each CDR3. D genes are given only for firm matches. Clone size is not always given. Where it is, it says once, few, many or a class for expanded clones.

J: TRBJ2-1; size: .; D: .; V: TRBV30; CDR3: CAWSVPARTYNEQFF; DNA: TGTGCCTGGAGTGTACCGGCTAGGACCTACAATGAGCAGTTCTTC
J: TRBJ2-3; size: .; D: .; V: TRBV9; CDR3: CASSGGQVRTDTQYF; DNA: TGTGCCAGCAGCGGGGGGCAGGTACGCACAGATACGCAGTATTTT
J: TRBJ2-1; size: once; D: TRBD2; V: TRBV5-4; CDR3: CASRIAGGGYNEQFF; DNA: TGTGCCAGCAGAATAGCGGGAGGGGGCTACAATGAGCAGTTCTTC
J: TRBJ1-4; size: .; D: TRBD1; V: TRBV5-1; CDR3: CASSARQGAPNEKLFF; DNA: TGCGCCAGCAGCGCTAGACAGGGAGCGCCTAATGAAAAACTGTTTTTT
J: TRBJ2-5; size: few; D: TRBD2; V: TRBV4-2; CDR3: CASSQGGGGRGETQYF; DNA: TGTGCCAGCAGCCAAGGGGGGGGTGGGAGGGGAGAGACCCAGTACTTC
J: TRBJ2-5; size: .; D: .; V: TRBV27; CDR3: CASSFPGAKTQYF; DNA: TGTGCCAGCAGTTTCCCAGGGGCAAAGACCCAGTACTTC
J: TRBJ2-1; size: .; D: TRBD2; V: TRBV9; CDR3: CASSVYGGRAPEQFF; DNA: TGTGCCAGCAGCGTATACGGCGGGAGGGCCCCTGAGCAGTTCTTC
J: TRBJ2-1; size: .; D: .; V: TRBV19; CDR3: CASSLGLTGDDYNEQFF; DNA: TGTGCCAGTAGTCTGGGACTCACAGGGGATGACTACAATGAGCAGTTCTTC
J: TRBJ2-2; size: few; D: .; V: TRBV2; CDR3: CASRSGTSNTGELFF; DNA: TGTGCCAGCAGGAGTGGGACATCGAACACCGGGGAGCTGTTTTTT
J: TRBJ2-7; size: .; D: .; V: TRBV7-2; CDR3: CASSLASRSYEQYF; DNA: TGTGCCAGCAGCTTAGCGTCTAGAAGCTACGAGCAGTACTTC
J: TRBJ2-3; size: .; D: TRBD2; V: TRBV29-1; CDR3: CSVGLAGEYTQYF; DNA: TGCAGCGTTGGGCTAGCGGGAGAGTATACGCAGTATTTT
J: TRBJ1-3; size: once; D: .; V: TRBV21-1; CDR3: CASSKGWKQYGNTIYF; DNA: TGTGCCAGCAGCAAAGGTTGGAAACAGTACGGAAACACCATATATTTT
J: TRBJ2-3; size: few; D: TRBD1; V: TRBV7-3; CDR3: CASSLTPGQGTDTQYF; DNA: TGTGCCAGCAGCTTAACGCCGGGACAGGGCACAGATACGCAGTATTTT
J: TRBJ2-3; size: .; D: .; V: TRBV19; CDR3: CASSGRQASTDTQYF; DNA: TGTGCCAGTAGTGGCCGACAGGCTAGCACAGATACGCAGTATTTT
J: TRBJ1-2; size: .; D: .; V: TRBV9; CDR3: CASSPPRAQGYGYTF; DNA: TGTGCCAGCAGCCCCCCTCGTGCCCAGGGATATGGCTACACCTTC
J: TRBJ1-3; size: .; D: .; V: TRBV5-8; CDR3: CASSWTRGKGNTIYF; DNA: TGTGCCAGCAGCTGGACAAGGGGTAAAGGAAACACCATATATTTT
J: TRBJ2-5; size: .; D: TRBD2; V: TRBV6-6; CDR3: CASSYGLAGGGETQYF; DNA: TGTGCCAGCAGTTACGGACTAGCGGGGGGCGGGGAGACCCAGTACTTC
J: TRBJ2-3; size: few; D: TRBD2; V: TRBV27; CDR3: CASSLDLAGDTQYF; DNA: TGTGCCAGCAGTTTAGATTTAGCGGGAGATACGCAGTATTTT
J: TRBJ2-7; size: .; D: .; V: TRBV5-1; CDR3: CASSLNAGDSYEQYF; DNA: TGCGCCAGCAGCTTGAACGCAGGCGACTCCTACGAGCAGTACTTC
J: TRBJ1-3; size: .; D: .; V: TRBV5-1; CDR3: CASSQVSGNTIYF; DNA: TGCGCCAGCAGCCAGGTCTCTGGAAACACCATATATTTT
J: TRBJ1-2; size: .; D: TRBD1; V: TRBV27; CDR3: CASSFLYRGGLDYGYTF; DNA: TGTGCCAGCAGTTTCCTATACAGGGGTGGGCTAGACTATGGCTACACCTTC
J: TRBJ2-7; size: .; D: .; V: TRBV5-6; CDR3: CASSPGQGLAYEQYF; DNA: TGTGCCAGCAGTCCTGGGCAGGGCTTGGCCTACGAGCAGTACTTC
J: TRBJ2-7; size: .; D: .; V: TRBV19; CDR3: CASSSPPGTRANEQYF; DNA: TGTGCCAGTAGTTCCCCCCCCGGGACAAGAGCGAACGAGCAGTACTTC
J: TRBJ2-7; size: few; D: TRBD2; V: TRBV5-1; CDR3: CASSFNLAGLSYEQYF; DNA: TGCGCCAGCAGCTTTAACCTAGCGGGATTATCCTACGAGCAGTACTTC
J: TRBJ2-5; size: few; D: .; V: TRBV13; CDR3: CASSLTGRSETQYF; DNA: TGTGCCAGCAGCTTAACAGGTCGGTCGGAGACCCAGTACTTC
J: TRBJ2-1; size: .; D: .; V: TRBV5-1; CDR3: CASSLMSNEQFF; DNA: TGCGCCAGCAGCTTGATGAGTAATGAGCAGTTCTTC
J: TRBJ1-4; size: .; D: .; V: TRBV13; CDR3: CASSLSRALRGEKLFF; DNA: TGTGCCAGCAGCTTAAGCAGGGCCCTACGAGGTGAAAAACTGTTTTTT
J: TRBJ1-5; size: .; D: TRBD1; V: TRBV19; CDR3: CASRDTGGVYQPQHF; DNA: TGTGCCAGTAGAGACACAGGGGGCGTCTATCAGCCCCAGCATTTT
J: TRBJ1-2; size: few; D: TRBD1; V: TRBV29-1; CDR3: CSVEERGPGWDGYTF; DNA: TGCAGCGTTGAAGAGAGGGGGCCCGGGTGGGATGGCTACACCTTC
J: TRBJ2-7; size: .; D: TRBD1; V: TRBV28; CDR3: CASSLPRQGAQEQYF; DNA: TGTGCCAGCAGTTTACCCCGGCAGGGGGCGCAGGAGCAGTACTTC
J: TRBJ2-7; size: .; D: TRBD2; V: TRBV4-1; CDR3: CASSLTSSGGTYEQYF; DNA: TGCGCCAGCAGCCTTACTTCTAGCGGGGGGACCTACGAGCAGTACTTC
J: TRBJ1-2; size: few; D: .; V: TRBV7-3; CDR3: CASSLQGRDGYTF; DNA: TGTGCCAGCAGCTTACAGGGCCGGGATGGCTACACCTTC
J: TRBJ2-5; size: .; D: .; V: TRBV28; CDR3: CASQYPTAGETQYF; DNA: TGTGCCAGCCAGTATCCGACGGCGGGGGAGACCCAGTACTTC
J: TRBJ2-7; size: once; D: .; V: TRBV9; CDR3: CASSVAGGGEQYF; DNA: TGTGCCAGCAGCGTAGCGGGGGGCGGGGAGCAGTACTTC
J: TRBJ1-5; size: .; D: .; V: TRBV10-3; CDR3: CAISVDMYNQPQHF; DNA: TGTGCCATCAGTGTTGACATGTACAATCAGCCCCAGCATTTT
J: TRBJ1-1; size: .; D: TRBD1; V: TRBV29-1; CDR3: CSVASTGGVTEAFF; DNA: TGCAGCGTTGCCTCCACAGGGGGCGTCACTGAAGCTTTCTTT
J: TRBJ2-7; size: .; D: TRBD1; V: TRBV2; CDR3: CASRMGQGESEQYF; DNA: TGTGCCAGCAGGATGGGACAGGGAGAATCCGAGCAGTACTTC
J: TRBJ2-5; size: .; D: .; V: TRBV5-4; CDR3: CASRNPRGTQYF; DNA: TGTGCCAGCAGGAATCCTCGCGGGACCCAGTACTTC
J: TRBJ1-6; size: .; D: .; V: TRBV7-2; CDR3: CASSLNAVRANSPLHF; DNA: TGTGCCAGCAGCTTAAATGCGGTCAGGGCGAATTCACCCCTCCACTTT
J: TRBJ2-1; size: .; D: TRBD1; V: TRBV30; CDR3: CAQDRVGDNEQFF; DNA: TGTGCCCAAGACAGGGTCGGTGACAATGAGCAGTTCTTC
J: TRBJ2-4; size: .; D: .; V: TRBV5-1; CDR3: CASSLGPTGENIQYF; DNA: TGCGCCAGCAGCTTGGGCCCGACAGGAGAAAACATTCAGTACTTC
J: TRBJ1-2; size: .; D: TRBD1; V: TRBV6-6; CDR3: CASSWGQGSNYGYTF; DNA: TGTGCCAGCAGCTGGGGACAGGGGTCTAACTATGGCTACACCTTC
J: TRBJ1-1; size: few; D: .; V: TRBV10-1; CDR3: CASSEPTTGGERRNTEAFF; DNA: TGCGCCAGCAGTGAGCCTACAACCGGGGGGGAACGTCGGAACACTGAAGCTTTCTTT
J: TRBJ2-1; size: few; D: TRBD2; V: TRBV10-1; CDR3: CASSDHSSGGYNEQFF; DNA: TGCGCCAGCAGTGATCATTCTAGCGGGGGGTACAATGAGCAGTTCTTC
J: TRBJ2-5; size: .; D: .; V: TRBV4-2; CDR3: CASSQESRRYQETQYF; DNA: TGTGCCAGCAGCCAAGAATCCCGGCGGTACCAAGAGACCCAGTACTTC
J: TRBJ2-2; size: .; D: TRBD2; V: TRBV9; CDR3: CASSVVGGSGTGELFF; DNA: TGTGCCAGCAGCGTAGTTGGCGGGAGCGGAACCGGGGAGCTGTTTTTT
J: TRBJ2-7; size: .; D: TRBD2; V: TRBV6-5; CDR3: CASSRVAGGEQYF; DNA: TGTGCCAGCAGTAGGGTAGCGGGAGGCGAGCAGTACTTC
J: TRBJ1-2; size: once; D: .; V: TRBV5-4; CDR3: CASSLVHGDYGYTF; DNA: TGTGCCAGCAGCTTGGTCCACGGGGACTATGGCTACACCTTC
J: TRBJ2-1; size: few; D: .; V: TRBV9; CDR3: CASSSRLTEQFF; DNA: TGTGCCAGCAGCTCCCGACTGACCGAGCAGTTCTTC
J: TRBJ2-1; size: .; D: TRBD1; V: TRBV5-6; CDR3: CASSITGGFYNEQFF; DNA: TGTGCCAGCAGCATAACAGGGGGCTTCTACAATGAGCAGTTCTTC
J: TRBJ1-4; size: .; D: .; V: TRBV5-1; CDR3: CASSLAPGSEKLFF; DNA: TGCGCCAGCAGCTTGGCTCCGGGAAGTGAAAAACTGTTTTTT
J: TRBJ1-1; size: .; D: TRBD1; V: TRBV7-9; CDR3: CASSIGQGGTEAFF; DNA: TGTGCCAGCAGCATAGGACAGGGCGGCACTGAAGCTTTCTTT
J: TRBJ1-2; size: .; D: TRBD1; V: TRBV6-4; CDR3: CASSFSGTANYGYTF; DNA: TGTGCCAGCAGTTTCTCCGGGACAGCCAACTATGGCTACACCTTC
J: TRBJ2-5; size: .; D: TRBD1; V: TRBV19; CDR3: CASSIDLQGATQYF; DNA: TGTGCCAGTAGTATAGATCTCCAGGGGGCGACCCAGTACTTC
J: TRBJ1-5; size: few; D: TRBD1; V: TRBV7-7; CDR3: CASSLDPGGEPQHF; DNA: TGTGCCAGCAGCTTAGACCCAGGGGGAGAGCCCCAGCATTTT
J: TRBJ1-3; size: few; D: .; V: TRBV21-1; CDR3: CASSRDRGPGNTIYF; DNA: TGTGCCAGCAGCAGAGACAGGGGGCCAGGAAACACCATATATTTT
J: TRBJ2-1; size: .; D: TRBD1; V: TRBV7-3; CDR3: CASSLEGQSSYNEQFF; DNA: TGTGCCAGCAGCTTAGAGGGACAGAGCTCCTACAATGAGCAGTTCTTC
J: TRBJ2-7; size: .; D: TRBD1; V: TRBV7-4; CDR3: CASSLDGRGRREQYF; DNA: TGTGCCAGCAGCTTAGATGGCAGGGGGCGCCGCGAGCAGTACTTC
J: TRBJ2-3; size: once; D: TRBD2; V: TRBV5-1; CDR3: CASSFEGLAGTDTQYF; DNA: TGCGCCAGCAGTTTCGAAGGACTAGCGGGCACAGATACGCAGTATTTT
J: TRBJ2-1; size: few; D: .; V: TRBV7-9; CDR3: CASSPRETYNEQFF; DNA: TGTGCCAGCAGCCCCCGGGAGACCTACAATGAGCAGTTCTTC